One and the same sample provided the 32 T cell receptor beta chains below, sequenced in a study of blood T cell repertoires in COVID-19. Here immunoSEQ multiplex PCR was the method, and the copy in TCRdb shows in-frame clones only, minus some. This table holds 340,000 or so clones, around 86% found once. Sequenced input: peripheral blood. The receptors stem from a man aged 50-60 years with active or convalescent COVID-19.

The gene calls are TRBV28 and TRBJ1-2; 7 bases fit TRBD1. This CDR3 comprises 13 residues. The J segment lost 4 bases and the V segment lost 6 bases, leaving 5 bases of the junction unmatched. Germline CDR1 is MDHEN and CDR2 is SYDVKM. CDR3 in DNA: TGTGCCAGCAGCTCGACAGGGAGCTATGGCTACACCTTC. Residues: CASSSTGSYGYTF.

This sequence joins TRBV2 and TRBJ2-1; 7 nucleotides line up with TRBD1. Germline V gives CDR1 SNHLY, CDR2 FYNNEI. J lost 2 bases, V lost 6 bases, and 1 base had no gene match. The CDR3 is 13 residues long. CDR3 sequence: CASRTGTYNEQFF. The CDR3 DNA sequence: TGTGCCAGCAGGACAGGGACCTACAATGAGCAGTTCTTC.

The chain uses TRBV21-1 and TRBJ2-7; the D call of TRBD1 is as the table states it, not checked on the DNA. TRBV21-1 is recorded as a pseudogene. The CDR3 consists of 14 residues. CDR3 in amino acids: CASSIRQTPYEQYF. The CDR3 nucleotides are TGTGCCAGCAGCATCCGACAGACTCCCTACGAGCAGTACTTC.

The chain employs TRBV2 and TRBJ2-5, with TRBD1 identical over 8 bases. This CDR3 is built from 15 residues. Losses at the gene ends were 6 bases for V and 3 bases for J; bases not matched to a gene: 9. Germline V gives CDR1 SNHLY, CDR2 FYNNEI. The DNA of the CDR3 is TGTGCCAGCAGCTGGGACAGGTCCAGCGAAGAGACCCAGTACTTC. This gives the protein CASSWDRSSEETQYF. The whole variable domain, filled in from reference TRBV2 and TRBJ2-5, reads EPEVTQTPSHQVTQMGQEVILRCVPISNHLYFYWYRQILGQKVEFLVSFYNNEISEKSEIFDDQFSVERPDGSNFTLKIRSTKLEDSAMYFCASSWDRSSEETQYFGPGTRLLVL.

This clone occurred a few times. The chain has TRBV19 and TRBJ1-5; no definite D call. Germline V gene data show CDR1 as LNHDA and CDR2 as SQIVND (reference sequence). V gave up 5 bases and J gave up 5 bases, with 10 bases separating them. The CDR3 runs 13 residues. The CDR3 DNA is TGTGCCAGTAGTCCGGGTACCTATCAGCCCCAGCATTTT. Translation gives CASSPGTYQPQHF.

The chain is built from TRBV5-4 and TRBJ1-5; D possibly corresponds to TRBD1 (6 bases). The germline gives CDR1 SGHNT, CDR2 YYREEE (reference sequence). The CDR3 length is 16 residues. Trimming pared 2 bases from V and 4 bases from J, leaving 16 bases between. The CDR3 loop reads CASSFPRTASNQPQHF. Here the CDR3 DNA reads TGTGCCAGCAGCTTTCCCCGGACAGCGTCTAATCAGCCCCAGCATTTT. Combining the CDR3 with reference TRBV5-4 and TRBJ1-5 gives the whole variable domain ETGVTQSPTHLIKTRGQQVTLRCSSQSGHNTVSWYQQALGQGPQFIFQYYREEENGRGNFPPRFSGLQFPNYSSELNVNALELDDSALYLCASSFPRTASNQPQHFGDGTRLSIL.

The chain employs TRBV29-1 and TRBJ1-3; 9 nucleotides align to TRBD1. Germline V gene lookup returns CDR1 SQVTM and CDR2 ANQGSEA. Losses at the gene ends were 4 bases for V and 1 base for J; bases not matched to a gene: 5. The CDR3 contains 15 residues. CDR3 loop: CSVVGDRASGNTIYF. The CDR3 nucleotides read TGCAGCGTTGTGGGGGACAGGGCTTCTGGAAACACCATATATTTT.

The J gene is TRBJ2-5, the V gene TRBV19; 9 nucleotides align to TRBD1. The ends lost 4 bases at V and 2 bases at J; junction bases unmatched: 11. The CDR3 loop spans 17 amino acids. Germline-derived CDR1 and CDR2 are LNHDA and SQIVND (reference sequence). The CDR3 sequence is CASSRDLTGTGQETQYF. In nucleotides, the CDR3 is TGTGCCAGTAGTAGAGACCTTACCGGGACAGGGCAAGAGACCCAGTACTTC.

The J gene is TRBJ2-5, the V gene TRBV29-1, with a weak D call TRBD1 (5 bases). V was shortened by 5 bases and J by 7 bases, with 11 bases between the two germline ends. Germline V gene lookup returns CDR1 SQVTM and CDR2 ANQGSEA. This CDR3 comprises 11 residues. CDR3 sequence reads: CSVRFQGTQYF. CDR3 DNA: TGCAGCGTTCGATTTCAGGGGACCCAGTACTTC.

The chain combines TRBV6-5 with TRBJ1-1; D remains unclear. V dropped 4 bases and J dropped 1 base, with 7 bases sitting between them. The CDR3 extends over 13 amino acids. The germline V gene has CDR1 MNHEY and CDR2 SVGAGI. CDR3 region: CASSLRRNTEAFF. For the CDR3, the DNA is TGTGCCAGCAGTTTACGGAGGAACACTGAAGCTTTCTTT.

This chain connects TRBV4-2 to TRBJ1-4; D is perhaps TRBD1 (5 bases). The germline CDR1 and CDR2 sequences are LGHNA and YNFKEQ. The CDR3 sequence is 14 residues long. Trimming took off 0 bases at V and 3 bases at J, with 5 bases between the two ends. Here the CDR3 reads CASSQDRANEKLFF. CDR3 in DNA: TGTGCCAGCAGCCAAGACAGGGCTAATGAAAAACTGTTTTTT.

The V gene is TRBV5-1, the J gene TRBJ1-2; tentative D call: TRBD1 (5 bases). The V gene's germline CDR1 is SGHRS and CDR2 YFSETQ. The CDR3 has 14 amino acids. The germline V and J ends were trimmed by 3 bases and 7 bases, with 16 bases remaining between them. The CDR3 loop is CASSSGTSGIGYTF. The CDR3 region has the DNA TGCGCCAGCAGCTCCGGGACTAGCGGGATTGGCTACACCTTC.

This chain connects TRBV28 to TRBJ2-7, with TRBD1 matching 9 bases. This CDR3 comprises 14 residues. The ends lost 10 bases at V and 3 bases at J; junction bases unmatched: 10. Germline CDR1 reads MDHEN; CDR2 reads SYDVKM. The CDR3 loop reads CATHLGQGSYEQYF. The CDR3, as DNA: TGTGCCACCCATCTCGGACAGGGGAGCTACGAGCAGTACTTC.

The CDR3 DNA sequence: TGCGCCAGCAGCCAAGGAGGCTCCGAACGAGGAAATGAGCAGTTCTTC. Translated: CASSQGGSERGNEQFF. The chain uses TRBV4-3 and TRBJ2-1; D is undetermined. Deletions cut 1 base from V and 7 bases from J, with 17 bases between. The V gene's germline CDR1 is LGHNA and CDR2 YSLEER. This CDR3 is 16 amino acids long.

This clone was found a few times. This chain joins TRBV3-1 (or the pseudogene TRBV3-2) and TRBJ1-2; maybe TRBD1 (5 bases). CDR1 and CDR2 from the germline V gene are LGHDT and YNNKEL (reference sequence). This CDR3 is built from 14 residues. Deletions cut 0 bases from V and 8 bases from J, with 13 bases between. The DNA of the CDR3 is TGTGCCAGCAGCCAAGAATGGCAGGGTCGAGGCTACACCTTC. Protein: CASSQEWQGRGYTF.

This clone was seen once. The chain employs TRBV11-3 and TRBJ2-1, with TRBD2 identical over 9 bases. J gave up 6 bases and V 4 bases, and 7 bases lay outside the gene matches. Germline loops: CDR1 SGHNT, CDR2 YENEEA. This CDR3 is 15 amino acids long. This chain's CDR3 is CASSSTAGGLNEQFF. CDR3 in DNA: TGTGCCAGCAGCTCAACAGCGGGGGGCCTCAATGAGCAGTTCTTC.

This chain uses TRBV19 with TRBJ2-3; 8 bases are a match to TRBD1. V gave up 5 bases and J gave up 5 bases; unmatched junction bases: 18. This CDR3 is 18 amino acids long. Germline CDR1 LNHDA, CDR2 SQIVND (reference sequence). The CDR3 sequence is CASSPGWRLGQAKDTQYF. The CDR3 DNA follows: TGTGCCAGTAGTCCGGGGTGGCGTCTGGGACAGGCGAAAGATACGCAGTATTTT.

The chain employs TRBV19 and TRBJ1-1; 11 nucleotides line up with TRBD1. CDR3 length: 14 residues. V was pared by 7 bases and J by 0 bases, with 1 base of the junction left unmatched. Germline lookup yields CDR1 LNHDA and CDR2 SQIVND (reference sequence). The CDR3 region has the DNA TGTGCCAGTACGGACAGGGGGCTGAACACTGAAGCTTTCTTT. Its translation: CASTDRGLNTEAFF.

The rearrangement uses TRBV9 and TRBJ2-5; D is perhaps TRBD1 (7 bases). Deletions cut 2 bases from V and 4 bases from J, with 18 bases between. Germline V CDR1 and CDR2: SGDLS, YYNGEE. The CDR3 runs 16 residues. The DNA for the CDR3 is TGTGCCAGCAGCGTCGGAGGGGGCCGGCTCGGAGAGACCCAGTACTTC. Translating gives CASSVGGGRLGETQYF.

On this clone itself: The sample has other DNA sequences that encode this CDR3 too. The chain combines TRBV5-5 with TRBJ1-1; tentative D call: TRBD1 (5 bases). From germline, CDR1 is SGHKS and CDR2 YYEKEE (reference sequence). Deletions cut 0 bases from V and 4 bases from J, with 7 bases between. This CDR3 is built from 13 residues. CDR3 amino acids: CASSLGRGTEAFF. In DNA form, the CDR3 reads TGTGCCAGCAGCTTGGGGAGGGGCACTGAAGCTTTCTTT.

DNA of the CDR3: TGTGCCAGCAGTGGACAACCGGGGAGCACCGGGGAGCTGTTTTTT. The encoded protein is CASSGQPGSTGELFF. This chain links TRBV6-4 with TRBJ2-2, with D tentatively TRBD2 (5 bases). The CDR3 spans 15 residues. Trimming shortened V by 4 bases and J by 4 bases, and 13 bases separated the two germline ends. In germline, CDR1 is MRHNA, CDR2 SNTAGT.

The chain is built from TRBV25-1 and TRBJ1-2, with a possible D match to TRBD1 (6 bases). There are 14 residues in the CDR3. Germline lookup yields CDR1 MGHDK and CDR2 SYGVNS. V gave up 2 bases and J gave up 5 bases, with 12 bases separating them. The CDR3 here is CASSEGQTSYGYTF. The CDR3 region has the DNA TGTGCCAGCAGTGAAGGACAGACATCTTATGGCTACACCTTC.

CDR3 DNA sequence: TGTGCCAGCAGCTCGGGACAGGGGTATCAGCCCCAGCATTTT. Its translation is CASSSGQGYQPQHF. The V call is TRBV3-1 (or the pseudogene TRBV3-2), the J call TRBJ1-5; 10 bases agree with TRBD1. This CDR3 region has 14 residues. The ends lost 5 bases at V and 5 bases at J; junction bases unmatched: 3. Germline V gene lookup returns CDR1 LGHDT and CDR2 YNNKEL (reference sequence).

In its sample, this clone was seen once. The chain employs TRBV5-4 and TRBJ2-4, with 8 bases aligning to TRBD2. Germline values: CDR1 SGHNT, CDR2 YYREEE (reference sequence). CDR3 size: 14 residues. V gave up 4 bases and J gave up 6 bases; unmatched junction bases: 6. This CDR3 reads CASSLYGGGNIQYF. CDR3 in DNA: TGTGCCAGCAGCCTGTACGGGGGGGGAAACATTCAGTACTTC.

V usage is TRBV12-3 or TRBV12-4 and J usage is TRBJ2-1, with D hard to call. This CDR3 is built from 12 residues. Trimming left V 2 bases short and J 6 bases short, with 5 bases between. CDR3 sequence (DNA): TGTGCCAGCAGTTTATATGTCAATGAGCAGTTCTTC. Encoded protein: CASSLYVNEQFF.

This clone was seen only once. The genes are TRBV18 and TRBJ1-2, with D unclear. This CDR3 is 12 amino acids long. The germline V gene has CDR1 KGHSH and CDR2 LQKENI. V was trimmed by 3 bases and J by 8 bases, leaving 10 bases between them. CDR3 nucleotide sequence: TGTGCCAGCTCACCCACCGGGGAGGGCTACACCTTC. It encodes CASSPTGEGYTF.

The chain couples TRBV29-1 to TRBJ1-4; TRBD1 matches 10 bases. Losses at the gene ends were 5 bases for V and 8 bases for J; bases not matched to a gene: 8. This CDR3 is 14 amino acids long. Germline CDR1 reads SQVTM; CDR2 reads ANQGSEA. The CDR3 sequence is CSVTDRGRREKLFF. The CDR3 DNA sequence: TGCAGCGTTACTGACAGGGGGCGTAGGGAAAAACTGTTTTTT.

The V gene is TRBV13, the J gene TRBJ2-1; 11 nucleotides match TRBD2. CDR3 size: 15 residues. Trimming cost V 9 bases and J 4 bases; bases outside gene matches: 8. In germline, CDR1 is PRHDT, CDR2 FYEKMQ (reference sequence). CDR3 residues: CASGSGGEQYNEQFF. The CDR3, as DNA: TGTGCCAGTGGTAGCGGGGGGGAACAATACAATGAGCAGTTCTTC.

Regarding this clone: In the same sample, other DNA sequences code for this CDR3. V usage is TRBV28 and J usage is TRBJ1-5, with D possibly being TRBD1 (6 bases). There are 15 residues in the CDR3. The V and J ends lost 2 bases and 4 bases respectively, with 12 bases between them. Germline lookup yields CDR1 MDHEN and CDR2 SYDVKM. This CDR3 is CASSLRGRGNQPQHF. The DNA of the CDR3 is TGTGCCAGCAGTTTACGGGGAAGGGGGAATCAGCCCCAGCATTTT.

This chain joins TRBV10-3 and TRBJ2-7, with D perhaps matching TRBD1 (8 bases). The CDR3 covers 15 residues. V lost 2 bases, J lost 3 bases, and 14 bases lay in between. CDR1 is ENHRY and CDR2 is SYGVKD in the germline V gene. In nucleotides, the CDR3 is TGTGCCATCAGTGAGCCGGACAGGGAGGGCTACGAGCAGTACTTC. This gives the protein CAISEPDREGYEQYF.

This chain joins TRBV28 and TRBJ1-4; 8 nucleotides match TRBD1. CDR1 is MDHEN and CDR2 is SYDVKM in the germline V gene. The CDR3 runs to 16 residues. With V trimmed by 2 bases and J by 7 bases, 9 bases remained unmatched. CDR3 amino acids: CASSLRFQGASEKLFF. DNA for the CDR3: TGTGCCAGCAGTTTAAGGTTCCAGGGGGCGTCTGAAAAACTGTTTTTT.

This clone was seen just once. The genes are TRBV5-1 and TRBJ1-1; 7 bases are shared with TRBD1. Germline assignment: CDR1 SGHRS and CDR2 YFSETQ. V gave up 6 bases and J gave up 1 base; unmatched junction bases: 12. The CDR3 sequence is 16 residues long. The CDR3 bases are TGCGCCAGCAACCAACAGTCAGGGGGTGCGAACACTGAAGCTTTCTTT. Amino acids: CASNQQSGGANTEAFF.